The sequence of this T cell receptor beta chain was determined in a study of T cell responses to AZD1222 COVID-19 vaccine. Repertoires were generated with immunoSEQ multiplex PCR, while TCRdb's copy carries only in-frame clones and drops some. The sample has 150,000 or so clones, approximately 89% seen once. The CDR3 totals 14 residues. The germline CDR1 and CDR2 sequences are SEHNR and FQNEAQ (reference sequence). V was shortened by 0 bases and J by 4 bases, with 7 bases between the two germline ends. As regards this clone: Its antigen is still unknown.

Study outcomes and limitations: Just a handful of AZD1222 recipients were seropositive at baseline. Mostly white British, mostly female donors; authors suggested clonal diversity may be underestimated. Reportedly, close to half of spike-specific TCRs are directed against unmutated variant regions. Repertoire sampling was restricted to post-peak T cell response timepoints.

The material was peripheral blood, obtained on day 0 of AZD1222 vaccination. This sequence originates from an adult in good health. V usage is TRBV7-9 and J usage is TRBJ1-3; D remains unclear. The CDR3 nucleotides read TGTGCCAGCAGCTTAGCGTCGGGGGGAAACACCATATATTTT. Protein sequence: CASSLASGGNTIYF.